This T cell receptor (beta chain) emerged from a study of blood T cell repertoires in COVID-19. Study as a whole: COVID-19 samples, acute and convalescent, were from the United States, Italy and Spain. T cells, B-cell-depleted T cells, or PBMCs provided the cDNA or gDNA that served as material.

Per the study methods: The authors estimated nucleated cell counts from reference gene primer amplification. Generated by immunoSEQ multiplex PCR, the TCRdb table keeps only in-frame clones and is missing some. V, J and clone size derive from that table, while D and trimming were established from the DNA sequence. This sample has about 330,000 clones, with 70% to 90% found just once. Germline CDR1 and CDR2: SGDLS and YYNGEE. Trimming took off 4 bases at V and 5 bases at J, with 10 bases between the two ends. The CDR3 consists of 13 residues. The TCR was taken from a woman in her 50s with active or convalescent COVID-19. The sequencing sample was made of peripheral blood. The chain carries TRBV9 and TRBJ2-1, with a tentative D call TRBD2 (5 bases). DNA of the CDR3: TGTGCCAGCAGCCCGCGGGTCCACAATGAGCAGTTCTTC. It encodes CASSPRVHNEQFF. The whole variable domain, filled in from reference TRBV9 and TRBJ2-1, reads DSGVTQTPKHLITATGQRVTLRCSPRSGDLSVYWYQQSLDQGLQFLIQYYNGEERAKGNILERFSAQQFPDLHSELNLSSLELGDSALYFCASSPRVHNEQFFGPGTRLTVL.